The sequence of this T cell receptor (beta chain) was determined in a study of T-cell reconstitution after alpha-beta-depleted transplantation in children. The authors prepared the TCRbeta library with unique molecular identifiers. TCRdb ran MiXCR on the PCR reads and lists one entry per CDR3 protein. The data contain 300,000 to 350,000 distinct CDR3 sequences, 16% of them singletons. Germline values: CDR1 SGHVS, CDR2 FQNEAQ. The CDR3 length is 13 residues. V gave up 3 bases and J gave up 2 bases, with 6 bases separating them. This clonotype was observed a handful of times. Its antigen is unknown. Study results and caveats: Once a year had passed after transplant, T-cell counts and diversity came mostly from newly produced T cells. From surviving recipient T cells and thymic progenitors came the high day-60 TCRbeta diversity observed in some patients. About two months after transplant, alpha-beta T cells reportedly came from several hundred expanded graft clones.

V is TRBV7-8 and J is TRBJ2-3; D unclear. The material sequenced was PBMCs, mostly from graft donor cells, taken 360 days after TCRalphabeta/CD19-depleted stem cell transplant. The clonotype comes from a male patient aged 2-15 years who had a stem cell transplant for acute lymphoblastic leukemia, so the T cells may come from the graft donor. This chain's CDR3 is CASSFLITDTQYF. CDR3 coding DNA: TGTGCCAGCAGCTTCCTTATCACAGATACGCAGTATTTT.